The 15 T cell receptor beta chains in this list originate from one sample, sequenced in a study of cytomegalovirus exposure and HLA in healthy donors. The PCR had 60 Vbeta and 13 Jbeta primers. TCRdb's copy holds only in-frame clones and misses some; the assay was immunoSEQ multiplex PCR. The table has 90,000 or so clones, around 80% seen once. Material: PBMCs. These receptors were collected from a male donor in good health and CMV-seropositive.

The chain employs TRBV27 and TRBJ1-5; TRBD1 is a possible D gene (5 bases). The CDR3 has 14 residues. Germline V CDR1 and CDR2: MNHEY, SMNVEV (reference sequence). V was cut by 0 bases and J by 4 bases, with 7 bases left in between. CDR3 sequence (DNA): TGTGCCAGCAGTTTATCCAGGGTGAATCAGCCCCAGCATTTT. It codes for CASSLSRVNQPQHF.

J is TRBJ1-2 and V is TRBV6-1, with no clear D. This CDR3 contains 16 residues. V lost 3 bases, J lost 1 base, and 15 bases lay in between. Germline CDR1 and CDR2: MNHNS and SASEGT. The CDR3 DNA is TGTGCCAGCAGTGAGGCGGCAGCCTCCGGTAACTATGGCTACACCTTC. This translates into CASSEAAASGNYGYTF.

V is TRBV6-6 and J is TRBJ2-5; possibly TRBD1 for D (5 bases). The CDR3 extends over 13 amino acids. Germline CDR1 and CDR2: MNHNY and SVGAGI (reference sequence). The V end was cut by 6 bases, the J end by 5 bases, with 13 bases between. CDR3 bases: TGTGCCAGCAGCCCCAGGGTTCGGGAGACCCAGTACTTC. Its protein is CASSPRVRETQYF.

V is TRBV18 and J is TRBJ1-4; D possibly corresponds to TRBD1 (6 bases). CDR3 size: 13 residues. Germline-derived CDR1 and CDR2 are KGHSH and LQKENI. Trimming removed 4 bases at V and 11 bases at J, with 14 bases between. In DNA, the CDR3 is TGTGCCAGCTCACTGGACAGTTACGAGAAACTGTTTTTT. Protein product: CASSLDSYEKLFF.

This clone was seen once. The V call is TRBV21-1, the J call TRBJ2-1; the table names TRBD2, a call not compared with the DNA. TRBV21-1 is a listed pseudogene. The length of the CDR3 is 16 residues. CDR3 protein: CASSKVQRGSYNEQFF. CDR3 sequence (DNA): TGTGCCAGCAGCAAAGTCCAGCGGGGGTCCTACAATGAGCAGTTCTTC.

The J gene is TRBJ2-3, the V gene TRBV9, with D perhaps TRBD2 (6 bases). The V gene lost 1 base and the J gene lost 2 bases, with 11 bases spanning the gap. The germline V gene encodes CDR1 SGDLS and CDR2 YYNGEE. The CDR3 runs 15 residues. CDR3 region: CASSVQADYTDTQYF. The CDR3 nucleotides read TGTGCCAGCAGCGTACAAGCGGACTACACAGATACGCAGTATTTT.

By sample share, this clone is medium-sized. The V and J genes are TRBV6-1 and TRBJ2-7; D is possibly TRBD2 (6 bases). CDR1 MNHNS and CDR2 SASEGT come from the germline V gene. Trimming took 0 bases from V and 5 from J, leaving 17 bases between them. The length of the CDR3 is 16 residues. The CDR3 DNA sequence: TGTGCCAGCAGTGAAGCAGGGGACGGGGGAAGTGACGAGCAGTACTTC. Translating gives CASSEAGDGGSDEQYF.

This chain joins TRBV19 and TRBJ1-5, with D tentatively TRBD1 (6 bases). This CDR3 region has 19 residues. CDR1 and CDR2 (germline): LNHDA, SQIVND (reference sequence). V was clipped by 3 bases and J by 1 base, with 22 bases between them. The CDR3 DNA is TGTGCCAGTAGTATGAGACAGGCGGGTCTCGGTATGAGCAATCAGCCCCAGCATTTT. It is translated as CASSMRQAGLGMSNQPQHF.

This sequence joins TRBV5-1 and TRBJ2-6, with 10 positions matching TRBD1. Trimming cost V 3 bases and J 0 bases; bases outside gene matches: 9. Per germline, CDR1 SGHRS and CDR2 YFSETQ. The CDR3 contains 19 residues. The CDR3 sequence is CASSSGQGTRFSGANVLTF. The CDR3 DNA reads as TGCGCCAGCAGCTCGGGACAGGGGACACGCTTCTCTGGGGCCAACGTCCTGACTTTC.

CDR3 DNA sequence: TGTGCCAGCAGAGCCGGGGGTGCAACTAATGAAAAACTGTTTTTT. Residues: CASRAGGATNEKLFF. The chain links TRBV6-5 to TRBJ1-4; the D gene is possibly TRBD1 (5 bases). The germline CDR1 and CDR2 sequences are MNHEY and SVGAGI. V gave up 6 bases and J gave up 0 bases, with 11 bases separating them. This CDR3 comprises 15 residues.

The rearrangement links TRBV7-9 to TRBJ2-2, with 7 bases fitting TRBD1. Germline assignment: CDR1 SEHNR and CDR2 FQNEAQ (reference sequence). The V segment lost 6 bases and the J segment 2 bases; nucleotides outside the gene matches: 12. This CDR3 is 17 amino acids long. The CDR3 region has the DNA TGTGCCAGCAGACCAGACAGGGACACTCGTAACACCGGGGAGCTGTTTTTT. It is translated as CASRPDRDTRNTGELFF.

This chain connects TRBV18 to TRBJ2-7; D is perhaps TRBD1 (6 bases). CDR3 length equals 16 residues. V was shortened by 2 bases and J by 0 bases, with 14 bases between the two germline ends. The germline CDR1 and CDR2 sequences are KGHSH and LQKENI. The CDR3 spells CASSPSVQGSSYEQYF. The CDR3 DNA sequence: TGTGCCAGCTCACCATCGGTACAGGGTAGCTCCTACGAGCAGTACTTC.

The V call is TRBV14, the J call TRBJ2-7; TRBD2 agrees at 8 bases. The CDR3 loop spans 15 amino acids. Germline-derived CDR1 and CDR2 are SGHDN and FVKESK. After removal of 1 base from V and 2 bases from J, the junction contained 4 bases not matched to a gene. DNA of the CDR3: TGTGCCAGCAGCCAAGCTAGCGGGTATACCTACGAGCAGTACTTC. It yields the protein CASSQASGYTYEQYF.

CDR3 loop: CASSPPGGGSTDTQYF. CDR3 DNA sequence: TGTGCCAGCAGCCCTCCGGGCGGGGGTAGCACAGATACGCAGTATTTT. This chain uses TRBV4-2 with TRBJ2-3; TRBD2 matches 7 bases. J was trimmed by 0 bases and V by 4 bases; bases with no gene match: 7. The CDR3 contains 16 residues. From germline, CDR1 is LGHNA and CDR2 YNFKEQ.

This clone was counted a few times. This chain connects TRBV6-9 to TRBJ1-5, with D unclear. This CDR3 has 14 residues. V lost 7 bases, J lost 4 bases, and 14 bases lay in between. CDR1 MNHGY and CDR2 SVAAGI come from the germline V gene. CDR3 bases: TGTGCCAGCACAACGAGGGCACGGAATCAGCCCCAGCATTTT. Translated: CASTTRARNQPQHF.